This record concerns one T cell receptor (beta chain) sequence. The ends lost 1 base at V and 8 bases at J; junction bases unmatched: 8. Germline assignment: CDR1 GTSNPN and CDR2 SVGIG (reference sequence). The CDR3 contains 15 residues. The sample is drawn from a study of blood T cell repertoires in COVID-19. Study at large: Researchers got acute and convalescent COVID-19 samples from the United States, Italy and Spain. PBMCs, B-cell-depleted T cells, or T cells were the source of the cDNA or gDNA that made up the material.

Per the study methods: Reference gene primer amplification gave estimated nucleated cell counts. TCRdb's copy holds only in-frame clones and misses some; the assay was immunoSEQ multiplex PCR. D and trimming come from the DNA, and the V and J calls and clone size come from that table. The sample holds 230,000 or so clones, about 80% seen once. This TCR derives from a man in his forties or fifties with active or convalescent COVID-19. The sequencing input was peripheral blood. The rearrangement links TRBV30 to TRBJ2-1, with 10 bases matching TRBD1. CDR3 protein: CAWSGDRGQHDEQFF. The CDR3, as DNA: TGTGCCTGGAGTGGCGACAGGGGGCAACATGATGAGCAGTTCTTC.